One and the same sample provided the 25 T cell receptor beta chains below, sequenced in a study of cytomegalovirus exposure and HLA in healthy donors. Both 60 Vbeta primers and 13 Jbeta primers went into the PCR. Only in-frame clones appear in the TCRdb table, and some are missing; sequencing was by immunoSEQ multiplex PCR. Of 120,000 to 150,000 clones detected, 65% to 85% appear once; the ten largest clones hold about 6.7%. The specimen sequenced was PBMCs. These receptors all stem from a woman aged 40 to 50 in good health and CMV-seropositive.

This clone was recorded a few times. This sequence joins TRBV2 and TRBJ1-2; 7 bases align to TRBD1. The V gene end was trimmed by 6 bases and the J gene end by 3 bases; junction bases not matched to a gene: 4. The V gene's germline CDR1 is SNHLY and CDR2 FYNNEI. This CDR3 spans 13 amino acids. Here the CDR3 DNA reads TGTGCCAGCAGCTCCGGGACAGACTATGGCTACACCTTC. Its translation: CASSSGTDYGYTF.

This clone has more than one count but fewer than ten. The gene calls are TRBV18 and TRBJ1-4; a weak D match, TRBD1 (6 bases). V was trimmed by 5 bases and J by 3 bases, leaving 13 bases between them. The CDR3 spans 15 residues. Germline CDR1 reads KGHSH; CDR2 reads LQKENI. CDR3 residues: CASSYDRTSNEKLFF. The CDR3 DNA reads TGTGCCAGCTCATATGACAGGACCTCTAATGAAAAACTGTTTTTT.

The chain recombines TRBV6-1 with TRBJ2-7; tentative D call: TRBD1 (6 bases). Trimming cost V 5 bases and J 2 bases, with 10 bases left between them. The CDR3 has 13 residues. Germline V lookup: CDR1 MNHNS, CDR2 SASEGT. The CDR3 protein is CASSSTGAYEQYF. The CDR3 coding sequence is TGTGCCAGCAGTTCGACAGGAGCCTACGAGCAGTACTTC.

This sequence joins TRBV27 and TRBJ2-1; 10 positions match TRBD2. The CDR3 is 18 residues long. The germline V gene has CDR1 MNHEY and CDR2 SMNVEV (reference sequence). J gave up 9 bases and V 1 base, and 15 bases lay outside the gene matches. CDR3 coding DNA: TGTGCCAGCAGTTTATTAGGGGCCAGCGGGGGGGAAAGGCTTGAGCAGTTCTTC. This encodes CASSLLGASGGERLEQFF.

To note about this clone: Other DNA variants within this sample encode the same CDR3. The J gene is TRBJ2-3, the V gene TRBV9, with D hard to call. From germline, CDR1 is SGDLS and CDR2 YYNGEE. Trimming cost V 1 base and J 0 bases, with 6 bases left between them. CDR3 length equals 14 residues. The CDR3 region is CASSVSGSTDTQYF. The CDR3 bases are TGTGCCAGCAGCGTATCCGGGAGCACAGATACGCAGTATTTT.

V gene TRBV7-9 combines with J gene TRBJ2-1; 10 bases align to TRBD1. J was trimmed by 7 bases and V by 5 bases; bases with no gene match: 11. CDR1 and CDR2 from the germline V gene are SEHNR and FQNEAQ (reference sequence). CDR3 length: 16 amino acids. CDR3 loop: CASSRTGTGVRNEQFF. In nucleotides, the CDR3 is TGTGCCAGCAGCCGGACGGGGACAGGGGTCAGGAATGAGCAGTTCTTC.

The J gene is TRBJ2-3, the V gene TRBV19; 9 nucleotides match TRBD1. Germline-derived CDR1 and CDR2 are LNHDA and SQIVND (reference sequence). The CDR3 has 14 residues. The junction had 7 bases not matched to a gene; V was cut back by 10 bases and J by 2 bases. Here the CDR3 DNA reads TGTGCCACTTCGGGACAGGGACACACAGATACGCAGTATTTT. Its protein is CATSGQGHTDTQYF.

The chain recombines TRBV19 with TRBJ2-7, with D perhaps TRBD1 (7 bases). This CDR3 is built from 15 residues. Trimming left V 5 bases short and J 5 bases short, with 19 bases between. Germline assignment: CDR1 LNHDA and CDR2 SQIVND (reference sequence). The CDR3 coding sequence is TGTGCCAGTAGTTCCCAAGGAGGGGGCTACAACGAGCAGTACTTC. It codes for CASSSQGGGYNEQYF.

The CDR3 here is CASRELAGGPRSTDTQYF. In DNA, the CDR3 is TGTGCCAGCCGGGAACTAGCGGGGGGGCCTCGAAGCACAGATACGCAGTATTTT. The rearrangement joins TRBV2 to TRBJ2-3, with 13 bases that match TRBD2. The germline V gene encodes CDR1 SNHLY and CDR2 FYNNEI. J lost 0 bases, V lost 8 bases, and 11 bases had no gene match. The CDR3 sequence is 18 residues long.

The gene calls are TRBV4-2 and TRBJ1-1, with a tentative D call TRBD1 (5 bases). Germline V gene lookup returns CDR1 LGHNA and CDR2 YNFKEQ. The CDR3 covers 11 residues. Trimming stripped 4 bases from V and 7 bases from J, with 7 bases between. CDR3 sequence reads: CASSPGGEAFF. In DNA, the CDR3 is TGTGCCAGCAGCCCGGGGGGTGAAGCTTTCTTT.

V gene TRBV30 combines with J gene TRBJ1-6; D not resolved. The CDR3 spans 13 residues. V was shortened by 3 bases and J by 8 bases, with 11 bases between the two germline ends. Germline loops: CDR1 GTSNPN, CDR2 SVGIG (reference sequence). CDR3 sequence: CAWRGSGDSPLHF. CDR3 nucleotides: TGTGCCTGGAGGGGCTCGGGAGATTCACCCCTCCACTTT.

Concerning this clone itself: The junction differs from germline at one of its ends, possibly a read error. This chain links TRBV7-9 with TRBJ1-6; 9 bases match TRBD1. This CDR3 spans 14 amino acids. Germline values: CDR1 SEHNR, CDR2 FQNEAQ (reference sequence). The CDR3 loop is CTSSRDRDNSPLHF. The CDR3 DNA reads as TGTACCAGCAGCCGGGACAGGGATAATTCACCCCTCCACTTT.

This clone has just one count. The CDR3 DNA reads TGCGCCAGCAGGTCGGTCTTTTTAGATACGCAGTATTTT. It encodes CASRSVFLDTQYF. This sequence joins TRBV5-1 and TRBJ2-3; D is uncertain. The V and J ends lost 5 bases and 5 bases respectively, with 12 bases between them. The germline CDR1 and CDR2 sequences are SGHRS and YFSETQ. The CDR3 extends over 13 amino acids.

The chain couples TRBV7-3 to TRBJ2-1, with TRBD2 matching over 16 bases. The CDR3 has 19 amino acids. The germline V gene encodes CDR1 SGHTA and CDR2 FQGTGA. The ends lost 2 bases at V and 0 bases at J; junction bases unmatched: 4. The CDR3 region has the DNA TGTGCCAGCAGCTTAGCTGGGACTAGCGGGGGGGCCTCCTACAATGAGCAGTTCTTC. It codes for CASSLAGTSGGASYNEQFF.

V and J are TRBV4-1 and TRBJ1-3, with TRBD1 as a possible D gene (6 bases). This CDR3 has 18 residues. The V and J ends lost 4 bases and 0 bases respectively, with 19 bases between them. Looked up from germline, CDR1 is MGHRA and CDR2 is YSYEKL. The CDR3 coding sequence is TGCGCCAGCAGCCTACGGACCAGAGCGGACAGCTCTGGAAACACCATATATTTT. Its translation is CASSLRTRADSSGNTIYF.

The V call is TRBV29-1, the J call TRBJ1-1; maybe TRBD1 (5 bases). The CDR3 is 14 residues long. Germline assignment: CDR1 SQVTM and CDR2 ANQGSEA. V was cut by 6 bases and J by 2 bases, with 16 bases left in between. In DNA, the CDR3 is TGCAGCGTGCAACGGCAGGGAGGCAACACTGAAGCTTTCTTT. Protein: CSVQRQGGNTEAFF.

Concerning this clone: At one end the junction does not follow the germline gene, possibly because of a read error. The chain has TRBV7-9 and TRBJ2-3; TRBD2 matches at 11 bases. From germline, CDR1 is SEHNR and CDR2 FQNEAQ (reference sequence). The CDR3 consists of 17 residues. The CDR3 is CSSSLLAGAPQVPTQYF. The CDR3 DNA is TGTTCCAGCAGCTTACTAGCGGGGGCCCCCCAAGTCCCGACGCAGTATTTT.

The J gene is TRBJ2-3, the V gene TRBV2; 10 nucleotides align to TRBD2. Per the germline V gene, CDR1 is SNHLY and CDR2 is FYNNEI. J was trimmed by 6 bases and V by 4 bases; bases with no gene match: 7. This CDR3 has 15 amino acids. The DNA of the CDR3 is TGTGCCAGCAGTGGCCTAGCGGGGGTGGTGGATACGCAGTATTTT. This gives the protein CASSGLAGVVDTQYF.

The genes are TRBV5-4 and TRBJ1-1; 7 bases map to TRBD1. CDR3 length equals 12 residues. In germline, CDR1 is SGHNT, CDR2 YYREEE (reference sequence). The J segment lost 11 bases and the V segment lost 4 bases, leaving 8 bases of the junction unmatched. The CDR3 nucleotides read TGTGCCAGCAGCCGGGGACAGTTTGGGGCTTTCTTT. As protein: CASSRGQFGAFF.

The J gene is TRBJ1-3, the V gene TRBV4-1, with D maybe TRBD1 (6 bases). Germline loops: CDR1 MGHRA, CDR2 YSYEKL. There are 16 residues in the CDR3. V dropped 3 bases and J dropped 2 bases, with 14 bases sitting between them. CDR3 nucleotides: TGCGCCAGCAGCCATCCCGGGACAATCGCTGGAAACACCATATATTTT. Amino acid sequence: CASSHPGTIAGNTIYF.

This rearrangement joins TRBV5-1 to TRBJ2-1; 7 nucleotides match TRBD2. CDR1 is SGHRS, CDR2 YFSETQ, per germline. CDR3 size: 15 residues. With 0 bases clipped from V and 4 bases from J, the junction kept 4 bases outside the gene matches. The CDR3 sequence: CASSLAGRGYNEQFF. The CDR3 DNA reads as TGCGCCAGCAGCTTGGCGGGGCGGGGGTACAATGAGCAGTTCTTC. Full variable domain (outside the CDR3, taken from reference TRBV5-1 and TRBJ2-1): KAGVTQTPRYLIKTRGQQVTLSCSPISGHRSVSWYQQTPGQGLQFLFEYFSETQRNKGNFPGRFSGRQFSNSRSEMNVSTLELGDSALYLCASSLAGRGYNEQFFGPGTRLTVL.

The V call is TRBV7-9, the J call TRBJ1-1; the D is unclear. CDR1 is SEHNR, CDR2 FQNEAQ, per germline (reference sequence). V was clipped by 5 bases and J by 3 bases, with 10 bases between them. The CDR3 sequence is 13 residues long. CDR3 nucleotides: TGTGCCAGCAGCCGGTTTGAGGACACTGAAGCTTTCTTT. Protein product: CASSRFEDTEAFF.

CDR3: CASRQGGTEAFF. In DNA form, the CDR3 reads TGTGCCAGCAGACAGGGTGGCACTGAAGCTTTCTTT. The chain links TRBV28 to TRBJ1-1; a possible D gene is TRBD1 (6 bases). CDR3 length: 12 residues. Germline V gene lookup returns CDR1 MDHEN and CDR2 SYDVKM. Trimming took 6 bases from V and 4 from J, leaving 9 bases between them.

This chain connects TRBV28 to TRBJ1-2; D is uncertain. Germline V gives CDR1 MDHEN, CDR2 SYDVKM. The CDR3 contains 14 residues. The V end was cut by 7 bases, the J end by 0 bases, with 12 bases between. The chain's CDR3 is CASTFMGANYGYTF. The CDR3 coding sequence is TGTGCCAGCACCTTCATGGGAGCTAACTATGGCTACACCTTC.

The count of this clone is one. The V call is TRBV19, the J call TRBJ1-6, with 10 bases that match TRBD1. CDR3 length: 14 residues. The ends lost 7 bases at V and 8 bases at J; junction bases unmatched: 5. Looked up from germline, CDR1 is LNHDA and CDR2 is SQIVND (reference sequence). The CDR3 region is CASKTGTGDSPLHF. The DNA for the CDR3 is TGTGCCAGTAAGACCGGGACAGGGGATTCACCCCTCCACTTT. Combining the CDR3 with reference TRBV19 and TRBJ1-6 gives the whole variable domain DGGITQSPKYLFRKEGQNVTLSCEQNLNHDAMYWYRQDPGQGLRLIYYSQIVNDFQKGDIAEGYSVSREKKESFPLTVTSAQKNPTAFYLCASKTGTGDSPLHFGNGTRLTVT.